This entry lists 23 T cell receptor beta chains sequenced from one sample in a study of blood T cell repertoires in COVID-19 (dated by TCRdb to between 2020 and 2021). The library was obtained by the immunoSEQ multiplex PCR assay. In its TCRdb copy, this immuneACCESS table keeps in-frame sequences only and misses some clones. Where compared with another copy, unresolved V genes explain less than half of these, and the others have no known cause. In all, the sample holds 250,000 to 350,000 clones, and 87% of those were seen once. The top ten clonotypes cover about 2.3% of the sample. The sequenced material came from peripheral blood. Receptor source: a man aged 18 to 30 with active or convalescent COVID-19.

The chain employs TRBV10-3 and TRBJ1-5; TRBD1 matches 7 bases. Germline-derived CDR1 and CDR2 are ENHRY and SYGVKD. The CDR3 runs 15 residues. V dropped 2 bases and J dropped 4; count of bases not matched to a gene: 5. CDR3 amino acids: CAISETTGSNQPQHF. CDR3 bases: TGTGCCATCAGTGAGACGACAGGGAGTAATCAGCCCCAGCATTTT.

This clone was seen a handful of times. The chain uses TRBV6-5 and TRBJ2-1, with TRBD2 matching over 13 bases. CDR1 and CDR2 from the germline V gene are MNHEY and SVGAGI. After removal of 2 bases from V and 6 bases from J, the junction contained 4 bases not matched to a gene. The CDR3 totals 16 residues. CDR3 nucleotides: TGTGCCAGCAGTTACCGTGGGACTAGCGGGACCAATGAGCAGTTCTTC. Translation gives CASSYRGTSGTNEQFF.

The V call is TRBV7-2, the J call TRBJ1-1, with 9 bases fitting TRBD1. Germline CDR1 SGHTA, CDR2 FQGNSA. V lost 2 bases, J lost 8 bases, and 9 bases stayed unmatched. The length of the CDR3 is 15 residues. CDR3 in amino acids: CASSLLQGANREAFF. The CDR3 region has the DNA TGTGCCAGCAGCTTATTACAGGGGGCAAATCGAGAAGCTTTCTTT.

The V and J genes are TRBV28 and TRBJ2-7, with D hard to call. The CDR3 is 16 amino acids. V dropped 6 bases and J dropped 0 bases, with 18 bases sitting between them. Germline assignment: CDR1 MDHEN and CDR2 SYDVKM. In DNA, the CDR3 is TGTGCCAGCAGCATTGGAAGGAGAGGAAGCTCCTACGAGCAGTACTTC. Its protein product is CASSIGRRGSSYEQYF.

This chain joins TRBV3-1 (or the pseudogene TRBV3-2) and TRBJ2-2; the D gene is possibly TRBD1 (5 bases). Germline CDR1 reads LGHDT; CDR2 reads YNNKEL (reference sequence). The CDR3 covers 17 residues. The ends were cut back, 1 base at V and 7 bases at J, with 19 bases in the middle. The DNA of the CDR3 is TGTGCCAGCAGCCAAGCGGCAGGAAGGGGCGCGAACGGGGAGCTGTTTTTT. This gives the protein CASSQAAGRGANGELFF.

This chain uses TRBV5-1 with TRBJ2-7; D ambiguous. CDR3 length equals 13 residues. V was trimmed by 0 bases and J by 3 bases, leaving 7 bases between them. The V gene's germline CDR1 is SGHRS and CDR2 YFSETQ. This CDR3 is CASSLVTGYEQYF. The CDR3 DNA is TGCGCCAGCAGCTTGGTTACTGGCTACGAGCAGTACTTC.

DNA for the CDR3: TGTGCCAGCACCGTCGGGGTAGGGGGGGCCACTGAAGCTTTCTTT. Its protein product is CASTVGVGGATEAFF. The chain uses TRBV28 and TRBJ1-1, with a weak D call TRBD1 (6 bases). From germline, CDR1 is MDHEN and CDR2 SYDVKM. CDR3 length: 15 residues. V was shortened by 7 bases and J by 4 bases, with 19 bases between the two germline ends.

The chain carries TRBV4-3 and TRBJ2-7; weak D call: TRBD2 (6 bases). This CDR3 region has 15 residues. Trimming removed 1 base from V and 2 bases from J, with 12 bases in between. From germline, CDR1 is LGHNA and CDR2 YSLEER. The CDR3 is CASSQVKLATYEQYF. Here the CDR3 DNA reads TGCGCCAGCAGCCAAGTAAAACTAGCCACCTACGAGCAGTACTTC.

V and J are TRBV25-1 and TRBJ2-5; D might be TRBD2 (5 bases). From germline, CDR1 is MGHDK and CDR2 SYGVNS. This CDR3 is built from 13 residues. With 5 bases removed from V and 1 base from J, the gap between germline ends came to 8 bases. CDR3 loop: CASSLRGQETQYF. CDR3 bases: TGTGCCAGCAGTCTTCGGGGCCAAGAGACCCAGTACTTC.

For the CDR3, the DNA is TGTGCCAGTAGTATTGGCGCAGGGGGCTATTCACCCCTCCACTTT. It codes for CASSIGAGGYSPLHF. The genes are TRBV19 and TRBJ1-6, with 8 bases aligning to TRBD1. Looked up from germline, CDR1 is LNHDA and CDR2 is SQIVND (reference sequence). The junction had 6 bases not matched to a gene; V was cut back by 3 bases and J by 8 bases. The CDR3 has 15 amino acids. Drawing the rest from reference TRBV19 and TRBJ1-6, the complete variable domain is DGGITQSPKYLFRKEGQNVTLSCEQNLNHDAMYWYRQDPGQGLRLIYYSQIVNDFQKGDIAEGYSVSREKKESFPLTVTSAQKNPTAFYLCASSIGAGGYSPLHFGNGTRLTVT.

The chain employs TRBV7-2 and TRBJ2-2, with TRBD2 as a possible D gene (5 bases). The CDR3 spans 16 residues. Per germline, CDR1 SGHTA and CDR2 FQGNSA. V lost 3 bases, J lost 4 bases, and 15 bases lay in between. The CDR3 protein is CASSFRQRATTGELFF. Here the CDR3 DNA reads TGTGCCAGCAGCTTCCGTCAGAGGGCGACCACCGGGGAGCTGTTTTTT.

This sequence joins TRBV4-3 and TRBJ1-1; D not resolved. Trimming cost V 0 bases and J 7 bases, with 9 bases left between them. CDR3 length: 13 amino acids. Germline lookup yields CDR1 LGHNA and CDR2 YSLEER. This CDR3 reads CASSQDRGYEAFF. CDR3 nucleotide sequence: TGCGCCAGCAGCCAAGATAGAGGTTATGAAGCTTTCTTT.

The V and J genes are TRBV4-3 and TRBJ1-2, with TRBD1 matching over 7 bases. With 3 bases clipped from V and 4 bases from J, the junction kept 17 bases outside the gene matches. Germline CDR1 and CDR2: LGHNA and YSLEER. The CDR3 is made up of 18 amino acids. In nucleotides, the CDR3 is TGCGCCAGCAGCCAGACCCGACAGGGCCGTCCTTTAGGCTATGGCTACACCTTC. It codes for CASSQTRQGRPLGYGYTF.

The chain uses TRBV6-5 and TRBJ2-2, with 7 nucleotides matching TRBD1. Germline V gives CDR1 MNHEY, CDR2 SVGAGI. The V and J ends lost 8 bases and 1 base, in that order; junction bases with no gene match: 7. The CDR3 length is 15 residues. The CDR3, as DNA: TGTGCCAGCCGGCGGCGGACAGGGAACACCGGGGAGCTGTTTTTT. Amino acids: CASRRRTGNTGELFF.

The chain links TRBV29-1 to TRBJ1-1; no clear D gene. V lost 5 bases and J 0 bases, leaving 7 bases between the germline ends. The CDR3 length is 12 residues. Germline-derived CDR1 and CDR2 are SQVTM and ANQGSEA. The DNA for the CDR3 is TGCAGCGTTCTTTCGGTGAACACTGAAGCTTTCTTT. Encoded protein: CSVLSVNTEAFF.

The gene calls are TRBV28 and TRBJ1-5; 7 bases map to TRBD1. With V trimmed by 3 bases and J by 6 bases, 5 bases remained unmatched. Looked up from germline, CDR1 is MDHEN and CDR2 is SYDVKM. The CDR3 loop spans 14 amino acids. The CDR3 protein is CASSLRTGGQPQHF. Written as DNA, the CDR3 is TGTGCCAGCAGTTTGAGGACAGGAGGTCAGCCCCAGCATTTT.

The rearrangement joins TRBV11-2 to TRBJ2-7; perhaps TRBD2 as D (5 bases). V was trimmed by 0 bases and J by 2 bases, leaving 5 bases between them. The CDR3 length is 13 residues. Germline V gene data show CDR1 as SGHAT and CDR2 as FQNNGV. The CDR3 sequence is CASSLDGTYEQYF. The CDR3 nucleotides are TGTGCCAGCAGCTTAGACGGGACCTACGAGCAGTACTTC.

The CDR3 region has the DNA TGTGCCAGCAGCCCACAGGGTTTTTCACCCCTCCACTTT. Translated, it gives CASSPQGFSPLHF. The gene calls are TRBV6-2 or TRBV6-3 and TRBJ1-6; D possibly corresponds to TRBD1 (6 bases). The CDR3 totals 13 residues. CDR1 and CDR2 (germline): MNHEY, SVGEGT. The V end was cut by 6 bases, the J end by 9 bases, with 12 bases between.

The chain has TRBV6-5 and TRBJ1-5, with D possibly matching TRBD1 (5 bases). With 0 bases removed from V and 3 bases from J, the gap between germline ends came to 9 bases. Per the germline V gene, CDR1 is MNHEY and CDR2 is SVGAGI. The CDR3 contains 15 residues. For the CDR3, the DNA is TGTGCCAGCAGTTACTCGGGGGAGGTCAATCAGCCCCAGCATTTT. This codes for CASSYSGEVNQPQHF.

The chain carries TRBV7-7 and TRBJ2-1, with D unclear. The CDR3 covers 15 residues. Germline V lookup: CDR1 SSHAT, CDR2 FNYEAQ (reference sequence). The V end lost 1 base, the J end lost 1 base, and 8 bases lay between the germline ends. The CDR3 DNA reads TGTGCCAGCAGCTTAGGAGGCGGTTCCTACAATGAGCAGTTCTTC. It yields the protein CASSLGGGSYNEQFF. Based on the CDR3 plus reference TRBV7-7 and TRBJ2-1, the full variable domain is GAGVSQSPRYKVTKRGQDVTLRCDPISSHATLYWYQQALGQGPEFLTYFNYEAQPDKSGLPSDRFSAERPEGSISTLTIQRTEQRDSAMYRCASSLGGGSYNEQFFGPGTRLTVL.

The rearrangement links TRBV10-3 to TRBJ1-3; 8 nucleotides line up with TRBD1. Per the germline V gene, CDR1 is ENHRY and CDR2 is SYGVKD. The CDR3 has 12 residues. V lost 6 bases to trimming and J lost 8 bases; unmatched junction nucleotides: 3. The CDR3: CAIRDREDTIYF. CDR3 DNA: TGTGCCATCAGGGACAGGGAGGACACCATATATTTT.

This chain links TRBV13 with TRBJ1-1; 7 nucleotides match TRBD1. Trimming cost V 10 bases and J 1 base; bases outside gene matches: 3. The CDR3 is made up of 12 amino acids. CDR1 and CDR2 from the germline V gene are PRHDT and FYEKMQ (reference sequence). CDR3 sequence (DNA): TGTGCCACACGGGACAGGAACACTGAAGCTTTCTTT. This codes for CATRDRNTEAFF. The variable domain in full, with the rest retrieved from reference TRBV13 and TRBJ1-1, is AAGVIQSPRHLIKEKRETATLKCYPIPRHDTVYWYQQGPGQDPQFLISFYEKMQSDKGSIPDRFSAQQFSDYHSELNMSSLELGDSALYFCATRDRNTEAFFGQGTRLTVV.

The J gene is TRBJ1-5, the V gene TRBV3-1 (or the pseudogene TRBV3-2), with D possibly matching TRBD1 (5 bases). Germline V lookup: CDR1 LGHDT, CDR2 YNNKEL (reference sequence). There are 13 residues in the CDR3. Trimming removed 2 bases at V and 7 bases at J, with 9 bases between. The CDR3 region is CASSQSSGQPQHF. The CDR3 nucleotides are TGTGCCAGCAGCCAAAGCTCAGGGCAGCCCCAGCATTTT.